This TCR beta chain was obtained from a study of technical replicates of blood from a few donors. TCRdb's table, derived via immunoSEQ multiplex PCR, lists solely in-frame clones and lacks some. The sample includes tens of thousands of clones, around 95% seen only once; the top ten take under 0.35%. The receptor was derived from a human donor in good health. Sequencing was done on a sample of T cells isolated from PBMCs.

CDR3 DNA sequence: TGTGCCAGCAGCTTGCGGGGGACGCCTAGCACAGATACGCAGTATTTT. Protein product: CASSLRGTPSTDTQYF. The chain uses TRBV5-6 and TRBJ2-3, with D perhaps TRBD2 (6 bases). This CDR3 comprises 16 residues. V was pared by 1 base and J by 0 bases, with 12 bases between. Germline V gives CDR1 SGHDT, CDR2 YYEEEE.